This T cell receptor beta chain comes out of a study of blood T cell repertoires in COVID-19. This CDR3 region has 15 residues. Deletions cut 0 bases from V and 6 bases from J, with 13 bases between. Per the germline V gene, CDR1 is SGHDT and CDR2 is YYEEEE. Only in-frame clones appear in the TCRdb table, and some are missing; sequencing was by immunoSEQ multiplex PCR. The data show 200,000 to 300,000 clones, 75% to 90% seen once. This TCR was sampled from a woman in her fifties or sixties with active or convalescent COVID-19. Sequencing input: peripheral blood. The chain has TRBV5-6 and TRBJ2-1; the D gene is possibly TRBD2 (7 bases). For the CDR3, the DNA is TGTGCCAGCAGCTTGGCCGGGGGGCCGTTCAATGAGCAGTTCTTC. It translates to CASSLAGGPFNEQFF.